Listed below are T cell receptor beta chains from one sample, sequenced in a study of blood T cell repertoires in COVID-19. The table came from immunoSEQ multiplex PCR; TCRdb's copy has only in-frame clones and leaves some out. The data show about 150,000 clones, 76% seen once. Input material: peripheral blood. Receptors originate from a woman of 80 years or more with acute or convalescent COVID-19. The CDR3 runs from the conserved cysteine through the conserved F or W. D genes are given only for firm matches. Some rows have no size entry. The others give once, few or many, or a class for an expanded clone.

v_gene	len	d_gene	j_gene	abundance	CDR3nt	CDR3aa
TRBV19	14	.	TRBJ1-2	.	TGTGCCAGTACCACGTGGTCCGGGTTGGGTGGCTACACCTTC	CASTTWSGLGGYTF
TRBV6-2/TRBV6-3	17	TRBD2	TRBJ2-2	.	TGTGCCAGCAGTACCTCCCTGACTAGCGGTGCCCCTGGGGAGCTGTTTTTT	CASSTSLTSGAPGELFF
TRBV5-6	14	.	TRBJ2-3	.	TGTGCCAGCAGCTTCGGGGGAAGCAATCAGCCCCAGTATTTT	CASSFGGSNQPQYF
TRBV5-8	17	TRBD1	TRBJ1-2	.	TGTGCCAGCAGCGACCCGTATGACACAGGGGTATACTATGGCTACACCTTC	CASSDPYDTGVYYGYTF
TRBV4-2	11	.	TRBJ1-1	.	TGTGCCAGCAGCCAAGGGGGAGGGTCTTTCTTT	CASSQGGGSFF
TRBV7-8	14	.	TRBJ2-2	few	TGTGCCAGCAGCTTAAACGGAGCCACCGGGGAGCTGTTTTTT	CASSLNGATGELFF
TRBV2	15	TRBD2	TRBJ2-2	.	TGTGCCAGCAGTGTCGCGGGAGTATATACCGGGGAGCTGTTTTTT	CASSVAGVYTGELFF
TRBV11-2	14	.	TRBJ1-5	few	TGTGCCAGCAGCTTAGAGGGGGGGAATCAGCCCCAGCATTTT	CASSLEGGNQPQHF
TRBV19	12	.	TRBJ1-1	.	TGTGCCAGTAGTTTGCGGGACACTGAAGCTTTCTTT	CASSLRDTEAFF
TRBV4-2	15	.	TRBJ2-3	.	TGTGCCAGCAGCCAAGTAGTTCGAAGCACAGATACGCAGTATTTT	CASSQVVRSTDTQYF
TRBV3-1/TRBV3-2	14	.	TRBJ1-2	.	TGTGCCAGCAGCCCTGGGACATTTTACTATGGCTACACCTTC	CASSPGTFYYGYTF
TRBV5-1	15	TRBD1	TRBJ1-1	.	TGCGCCAGCACCCCGGGACAGGGAATGTACACTGAAGCTTTCTTT	CASTPGQGMYTEAFF
TRBV19	16	.	TRBJ2-1	.	TGTGCCAGTAAACGCGGAAGATTTGGCTCCTACAATGAGCAGTTCTTC	CASKRGRFGSYNEQFF
TRBV11-3	14	.	TRBJ2-3	.	TGTGCCAGCAGCTTGGACTCTAGCACAGATACGCAGTATTTT	CASSLDSSTDTQYF
TRBV7-2	13	.	TRBJ1-1	.	TGTGCCAGCAACCTGAGGGCAAACACTGAAGCTTTCTTT	CASNLRANTEAFF
TRBV7-2	16	.	TRBJ2-3	.	TGTGCCAGCAGCCGTGGGGGGTACAGACGCACAGATACGCAGTATTTT	CASSRGGYRRTDTQYF
TRBV30	14	TRBD1	TRBJ2-1	.	TGTGCCTGGACAGGGGGCAGGTCCTACAATGAGCAGTTCTTC	CAWTGGRSYNEQFF
TRBV7-7	14	.	TRBJ2-7	.	TGTGCTAGCAGCCAAGGACAGCTCTCCTACGAGCAGTACTTC	CASSQGQLSYEQYF
TRBV2	15	TRBD1	TRBJ2-7	.	TGTGCCAGCAGTGATGGACAGGGTTCGACCTACGAGCAGTACTTC	CASSDGQGSTYEQYF
TRBV7-9	16	.	TRBJ1-1	.	TGTGCCAGCAGCTTACAAAACCCAGGGCTAGGAACTGAAGCTTTCTTT	CASSLQNPGLGTEAFF
TRBV6-2/TRBV6-3	16	TRBD1	TRBJ2-6	.	TGTGCCAGCAGTTACGACAGGGGGTCTGGGGCCAACGTCCTGACTTTC	CASSYDRGSGANVLTF
TRBV6-6	15	TRBD1	TRBJ1-4	.	TGTGCCAGCAGTACGCCGACAGGGATGGGTGAAAAACTGTTTTTT	CASSTPTGMGEKLFF
TRBV6-2/TRBV6-3	17	.	TRBJ2-4	.	TGTGCCAGCAGTTACTCGGGGACAACCTTAGCCAAAAACATTCAGTACTTC	CASSYSGTTLAKNIQYF
TRBV5-1	15	TRBD2	TRBJ2-1	.	TGCGCCAGCAGCTTTAGCGGGAGAAACTACAATGAGCAGTTCTTC	CASSFSGRNYNEQFF
TRBV2	12	.	TRBJ1-2	.	TGTGCCAGCAGGAGTGTTGGCTATGGCTACACCTTC	CASRSVGYGYTF
TRBV2	14	.	TRBJ2-4	.	TGTGCCAGCAGTGGAACATCTTCCAAAAACATTCAGTACTTC	CASSGTSSKNIQYF
TRBV19	15	TRBD1	TRBJ2-5	.	TGTGCCAGTAGTCCCAACCCGGGACAGAGAGAGACCCAGTACTTC	CASSPNPGQRETQYF
TRBV7-8	16	TRBD1	TRBJ1-5	.	TGTGCCAGCAGCTTAGCGGGACAGAACAACAATCAGCCCCAGCATTTT	CASSLAGQNNNQPQHF
TRBV7-9	16	TRBD1	TRBJ1-4	.	TGTGCCAGCAGCTCTGCCCCGGGACAGATTAATGAAAAACTGTTTTTT	CASSSAPGQINEKLFF
TRBV3-1/TRBV3-2	12	.	TRBJ1-2	.	TGTGCCAGCAGCCAAGAGGGCCGGGGCTACACCTTC	CASSQEGRGYTF
TRBV18	13	.	TRBJ1-2	few	TGTGCCAGCTCAGCAAGACAAGACTATGGCTACACCTTC	CASSARQDYGYTF
TRBV29-1	15	.	TRBJ2-2	few	TGCAGCGTTGGAGAGAGGACAGCGAACACCGGGGAGCTGTTTTTT	CSVGERTANTGELFF
TRBV4-2	14	.	TRBJ2-5	.	TGTGCCAGCAGCCAGGTCGGAAAAGCGGAGACCCAGTACTTC	CASSQVGKAETQYF
TRBV3-1/TRBV3-2	12	.	TRBJ1-6	.	TGTGCCACTACAACAGGGCATTCACCCCTCCACTTT	CATTTGHSPLHF
TRBV10-2	15	TRBD1	TRBJ2-1	.	TGCGCCAGCAGTGAGCAAGGGGGCAGCTACAATGAGCAGTTCTTC	CASSEQGGSYNEQFF
TRBV19	17	.	TRBJ2-7	once	TGTGCCAGTAGTATGGATAGTGGGAATACCGGGGTCTACGAGCAGTACTTC	CASSMDSGNTGVYEQYF
TRBV6-5	15	TRBD1	TRBJ1-2	.	TGTGCCAGCAGTCCTCAGGACAGGGCGGTCTATGGCTACACCTTC	CASSPQDRAVYGYTF